One sample yielded the 30 T cell receptor beta chains listed below, sequenced in a study of cytomegalovirus exposure and HLA in healthy donors. TCRdb's table, derived via immunoSEQ multiplex PCR, lists solely in-frame clones and lacks some. Among 80,000 to 95,000 clones listed, about 96% were seen once. The sequenced sample was PBMCs. These receptors were collected from a woman aged 18-29 years in good health and CMV-seronegative.

The chain links TRBV7-2 to TRBJ2-2; D gene uncertain. Trimming cost V 2 bases and J 5 bases, with 9 bases left between them. CDR1 SGHTA and CDR2 FQGNSA come from the germline V gene. This CDR3 is 14 amino acids long. The chain's CDR3 is CASSLMAITGELFF. The DNA for the CDR3 is TGTGCCAGCAGCTTAATGGCCATAACCGGGGAGCTGTTTTTT.

The chain combines TRBV4-1 with TRBJ2-7; 14 nucleotides line up with TRBD2. With 1 base clipped from V and 5 bases from J, the junction kept 4 bases outside the gene matches. Germline V lookup: CDR1 MGHRA, CDR2 YSYEKL. This CDR3 is 16 amino acids long. CDR3 in DNA: TGCGCCAGCAGCCAAGTCAGGACTAGCGGGAGGCACGAGCAGTACTTC. Residues: CASSQVRTSGRHEQYF.

The chain carries TRBV5-1 and TRBJ1-2; 7 nucleotides agree with TRBD1. Germline V gives CDR1 SGHRS, CDR2 YFSETQ. The CDR3 runs to 14 residues. J was trimmed by 4 bases and V by 4 bases; bases with no gene match: 7. CDR3 in DNA: TGCGCCAGCAGCCCAGACAGGGTCGGCTATGGCTACACCTTC. Translating gives CASSPDRVGYGYTF.

The J gene is TRBJ2-1, the V gene TRBV19; 10 bases match TRBD2. The V gene's germline CDR1 is LNHDA and CDR2 SQIVND (reference sequence). The CDR3 extends over 15 amino acids. V lost 1 base and J lost 7; bases outside the gene matches: 4. In DNA form, the CDR3 reads TGTGCCAGTAGTATAGCGTCTAGCGGGAGTAATGAGCAGTTCTTC. Encoded protein: CASSIASSGSNEQFF.

CDR3 loop: CASRYSGNGQETQYF. CDR3 DNA: TGTGCCAGCAGGTATAGCGGGAACGGGCAAGAGACCCAGTACTTC. V is TRBV27 and J is TRBJ2-5, with 8 positions matching TRBD2. Trimming removed 6 bases from V and 2 bases from J; junction bases left unmatched: 8. The CDR3 consists of 15 residues. CDR1 is MNHEY, CDR2 SMNVEV, per germline (reference sequence).

The chain links TRBV18 to TRBJ2-1, with D unclear. V was shortened by 6 bases and J by 9 bases, with 12 bases between the two germline ends. Germline V gives CDR1 KGHSH, CDR2 LQKENI. The CDR3 length is 12 residues. The CDR3 bases are TGTGCCAGCTCTCCCGACTCGGGTGAGCAGTTCTTC. This codes for CASSPDSGEQFF.

The V and J genes are TRBV18 and TRBJ1-3; maybe TRBD1 (5 bases). This CDR3 region has 12 residues. Germline CDR1 and CDR2: KGHSH and LQKENI. V dropped 6 bases and J dropped 4 bases, with 7 bases sitting between them. The CDR3 here is CASSHRGNTIYF. CDR3 DNA: TGTGCCAGCTCGCACAGGGGAAACACCATATATTTT.

The chain employs TRBV11-2 and TRBJ2-7; D perhaps matches TRBD2 (6 bases). Germline V lookup: CDR1 SGHAT, CDR2 FQNNGV. Trimming removed 5 bases from V and 4 bases from J, with 12 bases in between. The CDR3 runs 13 residues. The CDR3: CASSPGTQYEQYF. In nucleotides, the CDR3 is TGTGCCAGCAGCCCCGGGACTCAGTACGAGCAGTACTTC.

The rearrangement links TRBV27 to TRBJ2-3, with no clear D. The length of the CDR3 is 15 residues. V was cut by 4 bases and J by 6 bases, with 17 bases left in between. Germline CDR1 and CDR2: MNHEY and SMNVEV (reference sequence). CDR3 region: CASSSPVYEPDTQYF. The CDR3 nucleotides read TGTGCCAGCAGTTCCCCCGTGTATGAGCCTGATACGCAGTATTTT.

The rearrangement uses TRBV27 and TRBJ2-7; the D gene is possibly TRBD1 (6 bases). The CDR3 is 15 residues long. V was pared by 5 bases and J by 2 bases, with 16 bases between. Germline CDR1 is MNHEY and CDR2 is SMNVEV (reference sequence). CDR3 residues: CASSPNQDSTYEQYF. CDR3 sequence (DNA): TGTGCCAGCAGTCCTAACCAGGACAGTACCTACGAGCAGTACTTC.

The rearrangement links TRBV28 to TRBJ2-1; perhaps TRBD1 as D (5 bases). Trimming shortened V by 6 bases and J by 3 bases, and 33 bases separated the two germline ends. The CDR3 is made up of 21 amino acids. Germline V gene lookup returns CDR1 MDHEN and CDR2 SYDVKM. The CDR3 DNA sequence: TGTGCCAGCAGCCGCTTGGGGCTAGTCTTCCCCCGACCTCCAGGCTACAATGAGCAGTTCTTC. Its protein is CASSRLGLVFPRPPGYNEQFF.

V and J are TRBV10-3 and TRBJ2-7; TRBD2 matches at 10 bases. V dropped 2 bases and J dropped 7; count of bases not matched to a gene: 2. Germline loops: CDR1 ENHRY, CDR2 SYGVKD. The CDR3 sequence is 13 residues long. The chain's CDR3 is CAISETSGIEQYF. CDR3 nucleotide sequence: TGTGCCATCAGTGAGACTAGCGGGATAGAGCAGTACTTC.

The chain carries TRBV28 and TRBJ1-5; weak D call: TRBD1 (5 bases). The CDR3 is made up of 13 amino acids. V shed 10 bases and J shed 0 bases, with 10 bases lying between them. Germline CDR1 and CDR2: MDHEN and SYDVKM. This CDR3 reads CATNRISNQPQHF. In nucleotides, the CDR3 is TGTGCCACAAACAGGATTAGCAATCAGCCCCAGCATTTT. The entire variable domain, with the rest obtained from reference TRBV28 and TRBJ1-5, is as follows: DVKVTQSSRYLVKRTGEKVFLECVQDMDHENMFWYRQDPGLGLRLIYFSYDVKMKEKGDIPEGYSVSREKKERFSLILESASTNQTSMYLCATNRISNQPQHFGDGTRLSIL.

This chain uses TRBV5-1 with TRBJ1-1; D not certain. Germline assignment: CDR1 SGHRS and CDR2 YFSETQ. The CDR3 covers 14 residues. V gave up 4 bases and J gave up 0 bases, with 10 bases separating them. In nucleotides, the CDR3 is TGCGCCAGCAGCCCCTCTCCCCTGAACACTGAAGCTTTCTTT. Its translation is CASSPSPLNTEAFF. Full variable domain (missing parts from reference TRBV5-1 and TRBJ1-1): KAGVTQTPRYLIKTRGQQVTLSCSPISGHRSVSWYQQTPGQGLQFLFEYFSETQRNKGNFPGRFSGRQFSNSRSEMNVSTLELGDSALYLCASSPSPLNTEAFFGQGTRLTVV.

This rearrangement joins TRBV13 to TRBJ2-7; D is uncertain. The germline CDR1 and CDR2 sequences are PRHDT and FYEKMQ (reference sequence). The CDR3 is 13 residues long. V was pared by 0 bases and J by 3 bases, with 6 bases between. CDR3 sequence (DNA): TGTGCCAGCAGCTTAGGGCGGAGCTACGAGCAGTACTTC. It translates to CASSLGRSYEQYF. Complete variable domain (other parts from reference TRBV13 and TRBJ2-7): AAGVIQSPRHLIKEKRETATLKCYPIPRHDTVYWYQQGPGQDPQFLISFYEKMQSDKGSIPDRFSAQQFSDYHSELNMSSLELGDSALYFCASSLGRSYEQYFGPGTRLTVT.

This rearrangement joins TRBV15 to TRBJ2-1; D is ambiguous. This CDR3 comprises 11 residues. The germline V gene encodes CDR1 LNHNV and CDR2 YYDKDF (reference sequence). The V and J ends lost 3 bases and 6 bases respectively, with 3 bases between them. The CDR3: CATSRANEQFF. CDR3 DNA sequence: TGTGCCACCAGCAGGGCCAATGAGCAGTTCTTC.

The V and J genes are TRBV9 and TRBJ2-2, with D perhaps matching TRBD1 (6 bases). The germline gives CDR1 SGDLS, CDR2 YYNGEE. The CDR3 is 15 amino acids. The V and J ends lost 2 bases and 2 bases respectively, with 10 bases between them. The chain's CDR3 is CASSVETGNTGELFF. In DNA, the CDR3 is TGTGCCAGCAGCGTCGAGACAGGAAACACCGGGGAGCTGTTTTTT.

The V gene is TRBV5-4, the J gene TRBJ1-2; D unclear. Trimming stripped 4 bases from V and 8 bases from J, with 15 bases between. The CDR3 has 13 residues. Germline V gene data show CDR1 as SGHNT and CDR2 as YYREEE (reference sequence). CDR3 in amino acids: CASSLGGLVGYTF. CDR3 nucleotide sequence: TGTGCCAGCAGCCTCGGAGGGTTAGTGGGCTACACCTTC.

The rearrangement links TRBV2 to TRBJ2-1, with D maybe TRBD2 (6 bases). Germline V gene data show CDR1 as SNHLY and CDR2 as FYNNEI. The CDR3 is made up of 14 amino acids. V lost 2 bases to trimming and J lost 7 bases, with 12 bases between them. CDR3 sequence (DNA): TGTGCCAGCAGTGAAACGGCGGGAAGGAATGAGCAGTTCTTC. It encodes CASSETAGRNEQFF.

The chain joins TRBV4-1 to TRBJ2-1, with TRBD2 matching 10 bases. CDR1 and CDR2 from the germline V gene are MGHRA and YSYEKL. Trimming removed 6 bases from V and 10 bases from J; junction bases left unmatched: 15. The CDR3 is 16 amino acids. CDR3 residues: CASSQRAGGRGIEQFF. CDR3 sequence (DNA): TGCGCCAGCAGTCAGCGAGCGGGAGGGCGAGGGATCGAGCAGTTCTTC.

This clone was observed a few times. This chain joins TRBV18 and TRBJ1-4, with TRBD1 matching 10 bases. Germline values: CDR1 KGHSH, CDR2 LQKENI. The J segment lost 10 bases and the V segment lost 0 bases, leaving 5 bases of the junction unmatched. The CDR3 runs 15 residues. In DNA form, the CDR3 reads TGTGCCAGCTCACCACCAAGCAGGGACAGGGGAAAACTGTTTTTT. Its protein product is CASSPPSRDRGKLFF.

The chain has TRBV6-1 and TRBJ1-2, with TRBD1 matching 8 bases. This CDR3 is built from 13 residues. Trimming at V came to 2 bases and at J to 7 bases, leaving 3 bases not matched to a gene. Germline V lookup: CDR1 MNHNS, CDR2 SASEGT. The CDR3 region is CASSEQGAGGYTF. As DNA, the CDR3 is TGTGCCAGCAGTGAACAGGGGGCAGGTGGCTACACCTTC.

The chain has TRBV5-1 and TRBJ2-1, with 9 bases that match TRBD1. Trimming removed 4 bases from V and 0 bases from J; junction bases left unmatched: 8. There are 17 residues in the CDR3. Germline-derived CDR1 and CDR2 are SGHRS and YFSETQ. The CDR3 nucleotides read TGCGCCAGCAGCGGTGGGACAGGGAGCCCCTCCTACAATGAGCAGTTCTTC. It encodes CASSGGTGSPSYNEQFF.

The chain uses TRBV5-5 and TRBJ1-2; D unclear. Germline V CDR1 and CDR2: SGHKS, YYEKEE (reference sequence). Trimming stripped 4 bases from V and 5 bases from J, with 12 bases between. CDR3 size: 13 residues. CDR3 in amino acids: CASSPDGSYGYTF. CDR3 in DNA: TGTGCCAGCAGCCCAGATGGCTCGTATGGCTACACCTTC.

Concerning this clone itself: Other DNA sequences in the sample encode the same CDR3. The rearrangement uses TRBV9 and TRBJ2-7, with 11 positions matching TRBD2. V trimming: 0 bases; J trimming: 4 bases; junction bases outside the gene matches: 6. The V gene's germline CDR1 is SGDLS and CDR2 YYNGEE. The CDR3 extends over 16 amino acids. The CDR3 DNA reads TGTGCCAGCAGCGTAGGAGGGACTAGCGGAAGTTACGAGCAGTACTTC. Translating it yields CASSVGGTSGSYEQYF. Combining the CDR3 with reference TRBV9 and TRBJ2-7 gives the whole variable domain DSGVTQTPKHLITATGQRVTLRCSPRSGDLSVYWYQQSLDQGLQFLIQYYNGEERAKGNILERFSAQQFPDLHSELNLSSLELGDSALYFCASSVGGTSGSYEQYFGPGTRLTVT.

The chain is built from TRBV28 and TRBJ1-3; 9 bases align to TRBD1. CDR3 length equals 17 residues. The germline CDR1 and CDR2 sequences are MDHEN and SYDVKM. J lost 3 bases, V lost 5 bases, and 11 bases had no gene match. Here the CDR3 DNA reads TGTGCCAGCAGTCCGCCTTACAGGGGGCGTTATGGAAACACCATATATTTT. Protein sequence: CASSPPYRGRYGNTIYF.

This chain uses TRBV20-1 with TRBJ2-5; D call uncertain. This CDR3 comprises 11 residues. Per the germline V gene, CDR1 is DFQATT and CDR2 is SNEGSKA (reference sequence). Trimming cost V 4 bases and J 5 bases, with 8 bases left between them. The CDR3 here is CSAIAGETQYF. For the CDR3, the DNA is TGCAGTGCTATAGCCGGGGAGACCCAGTACTTC.

The chain links TRBV4-1 to TRBJ2-1; 9 bases match TRBD2. The CDR3 runs 17 residues. Germline V gives CDR1 MGHRA, CDR2 YSYEKL. Unmatched junction bases numbered 8, after V lost 0 bases and J lost 5 bases. The CDR3 DNA sequence: TGCGCCAGCAGCCAAGATCGGGCGGCGGGAGGGGACAATGAGCAGTTCTTC. This codes for CASSQDRAAGGDNEQFF.

The rearrangement uses TRBV19 and TRBJ1-4, with D possibly matching TRBD1 (6 bases). V lost 9 bases, J lost 7 bases, and 18 bases lay in between. The germline V gene encodes CDR1 LNHDA and CDR2 SQIVND (reference sequence). The CDR3 runs 14 residues. CDR3 protein: CASRFGGAGEKLFF. CDR3 DNA: TGTGCCAGCCGGTTCGGGGGGGCAGGTGAAAAACTGTTTTTT.

This chain connects TRBV28 to TRBJ1-5; 7 bases match TRBD1. The V segment lost 5 bases and the J segment 1 base; nucleotides outside the gene matches: 5. This CDR3 is built from 15 residues. In germline, CDR1 is MDHEN, CDR2 SYDVKM. CDR3 DNA sequence: TGTGCCAGCAGTACCCTGACAGGGAGCAATCAGCCCCAGCATTTT. It specifies CASSTLTGSNQPQHF.